A single sample is the source of the 30 T cell receptor beta chains below, sequenced in a study of tumor-infiltrating lymphocytes in primary liver carcinoma. Researchers drew blood RNA from unsorted whole blood and extracted germline DNA as well. The researchers produced TCR beta cDNA from around 500 ng total RNA with a constant-region primer. Three-round nested multiplex PCR performed with slightly modified ARM-PCR produced the TCR beta libraries. Two initial PCR rounds of 10 to 11 cycles each paired TRBV1-TRBV30 forward primers with a C-beta reverse primer. TCRdb ran MiXCR on the multiplex PCR reads and lists one entry per CDR3 protein. The sample lists approximately 330,000 distinct CDR3 sequences; 65% were seen once. Sequenced: peripheral blood. Source of these receptors: a man aged 35 to 55 with primary liver carcinoma and hepatitis B virus infection.

This chain uses TRBV18 with TRBJ1-1, with 7 bases identical to TRBD1. The V gene's germline CDR1 is KGHSH and CDR2 LQKENI. CDR3 length equals 15 residues. Trimming removed 2 bases from V and 5 bases from J; junction bases left unmatched: 8. The CDR3: CASSPRGQTKTEAFF. DNA for the CDR3: TGTGCCAGCTCACCAAGGGGACAGACGAAGACTGAAGCTTTCTTT.

Regarding this clonotype: An end of the junction differs from the germline gene, which may be a read error. The chain recombines TRBV6-6 with TRBJ2-7; no clear D. The CDR3 totals 15 residues. Germline CDR1 reads MNHNY; CDR2 reads SVGAGI (reference sequence). The CDR3 sequence: CAISYSRRSSYEQYF. The CDR3 region has the DNA TGTGCCATCAGTTACTCACGCAGGAGTTCCTACGAGCAGTACTTC.

About this clonotype: A read error may produce the germline difference seen at one junction end. V gene TRBV11-2 combines with J gene TRBJ2-7, with TRBD2 identical over 14 bases. Germline assignment: CDR1 SGHAT and CDR2 FQNNGV. The CDR3 has 18 residues. CDR3 DNA sequence: TGTGCCAGCATCTCGGGACTAGCGGGAGTCGGGGCGATGGACGAGAAGTACTTC. Amino acid sequence: CASISGLAGVGAMDEKYF.

A note on this clonotype: A read error is possible here, since a much larger clone lies one base away. J is TRBJ2-2 and V is TRBV6-2 or TRBV6-3; 9 bases agree with TRBD2. CDR1 and CDR2 from the germline V gene are MNHEY and SVGEGT. This CDR3 region has 15 residues. DNA for the CDR3: TGTGGCAGCAGCTTAGCGGGAGTCGGTACCGGGGAGCTGTTTTTT. Translating it yields CGSSLAGVGTGELFF.

This clonotype was detected many times. V usage is TRBV6-5 and J usage is TRBJ1-2, with a weak D call TRBD1 (5 bases). Germline V CDR1 and CDR2: MNHEY, SVGAGI. V was cut by 0 bases and J by 5 bases, with 25 bases left in between. The CDR3 consists of 19 residues. CDR3 DNA sequence: TGTGCCAGCAGTTACTCGGCTCATTTACAGGCGACGGGTATTTATGGCTACACCTTC. Protein product: CASSYSAHLQATGIYGYTF.

There are a few counts of this clonotype. CDR3 coding DNA: TGTGCCAGCAGCCTGGGTAGGGTTGGCAGCACAGATACGCAGTATTTT. It specifies CASSLGRVGSTDTQYF. The J gene is TRBJ2-3, the V gene TRBV12-3 or TRBV12-4; D is ambiguous. V lost 6 bases and J 0 bases, leaving 16 bases between the germline ends. The CDR3 is 16 amino acids.

Concerning this clonotype itself: The germline gene is not matched at one end of the junction; a read error may be the cause. This sequence joins TRBV5-4 and TRBJ2-3, with D uncertain. This CDR3 region has 15 residues. Germline V gene lookup returns CDR1 SGHNT and CDR2 YYREEE (reference sequence). This CDR3 reads CVSSLGGKVGDTQYF. Written as DNA, the CDR3 is TGTGTCAGCAGCTTGGGTGGAAAAGTTGGTGATACGCAGTATTTT.

The CDR3 coding sequence is TGTGCCAGCTATGAGGGTCTAATTAACTATGGCTACACCTTC. Translated: CASYEGLINYGYTF. This rearrangement joins TRBV6-6 to TRBJ1-2, with D unresolved. There are 14 residues in the CDR3. Germline values: CDR1 MNHNY, CDR2 SVGAGI (reference sequence). The V end was cut by 8 bases, the J end by 1 base, with 14 bases between.

About this clonotype itself: Because it lacks the conserved phenylalanine or tryptophan at the end, this CDR3 is likely a read error. This rearrangement joins TRBV5-4 to TRBJ2-6; D is undetermined. The CDR3 is 14 residues long. CDR1 and CDR2 (germline): SGHNT, YYREEE (reference sequence). Trimming removed 4 bases at V and 0 bases at J, with 5 bases between. The CDR3 region is CASSALSGANVLTI. CDR3 bases: TGTGCCAGCAGCGCACTCTCTGGGGCCAACGTCCTGACTATC.

Worth noting for this clonotype: With a much larger clone just one base away, this may be a read error. The J gene is TRBJ2-7, the V gene TRBV6-2 or TRBV6-3, with TRBD2 matching over 12 bases. CDR1 and CDR2 from the germline V gene are MNHEY and SVGEGT. This CDR3 spans 15 amino acids. The CDR3 DNA is TGTGCCACTTTAGCCAGACTAGCGGGAGTCTACGAGCGGTACTTC. This encodes CATLARLAGVYERYF.

A word on this clonotype: An end of the junction does not agree with germline; a read error may underlie this. The CDR3 is CASSAGGSSYNEQLF. In DNA, the CDR3 is TGTGCCAGCAGTGCGGGCGGGAGCTCCTACAATGAGCAGCTCTTC. This chain uses TRBV6-1 with TRBJ2-1, with 7 bases lining up with TRBD2. CDR3 length: 15 amino acids. Germline V gene sequence: CDR1 MNHNS, CDR2 SASEGT.

This chain uses TRBV12-3 or TRBV12-4 with TRBJ2-7; D is undetermined. This CDR3 is 12 amino acids long. Trimming shortened V by 7 bases and J by 0 bases, and 7 bases separated the two germline ends. CDR3 in DNA: TGTGCCAGCAATAGGAGCTCCTACGAGCAGTACTTC. This encodes CASNRSSYEQYF.

This clonotype was seen a few times. The V call is TRBV19, the J call TRBJ2-7; 10 bases fit TRBD1. The CDR3 consists of 16 residues. Germline V gene data show CDR1 as LNHDA and CDR2 as SQIVND (reference sequence). V trimming: 5 bases; J trimming: 4 bases; junction bases outside the gene matches: 11. CDR3 region: CASSPGQGQGTYEQYF. In nucleotides, the CDR3 is TGTGCCAGTAGTCCGGGCCAGGGACAGGGGACGTACGAGCAGTACTTC.

The J gene is TRBJ2-3, the V gene TRBV10-2; 7 bases are shared with TRBD1. In germline, CDR1 is WSHSY, CDR2 SAAADI. The CDR3 runs 15 residues. V lost 6 bases and J lost 5; bases outside the gene matches: 11. In DNA form, the CDR3 reads TGCGCCAGCAGAAAGGGCGACAGGGTGATAGATACGCAGTATTTT. Residues: CASRKGDRVIDTQYF.

This clonotype showed up many times. The gene calls are TRBV29-1 and TRBJ1-2, with D perhaps matching TRBD1 (5 bases). CDR1 SQVTM and CDR2 ANQGSEA come from the germline V gene. This CDR3 contains 14 residues. Trimming took 2 bases from V and 8 from J, leaving 18 bases between them. In nucleotides, the CDR3 is TGCAGCGTTGAAAAACTCATCACGGGGCAGGGCTACACCTTC. Translated: CSVEKLITGQGYTF. Full variable domain (missing parts from reference TRBV29-1 and TRBJ1-2): SAVISQKPSRDICQRGTSLTIQCQVDSQVTMMFWYRQQPGQSLTLIATANQGSEATYESGFVIDKFPISRPNLTFSTLTVSNMSPEDSSIYLCSVEKLITGQGYTFGSGTRLTVV.

With respect to this clonotype: The CDR3 does not end in the conserved phenylalanine or tryptophan, so this is likely a read error. CDR3: CAISESQLNTEAFL. The CDR3 region has the DNA TGTGCCATCAGTGAGTCACAACTCAACACTGAAGCTTTCTTA. The chain joins TRBV10-3 to TRBJ1-1, with D hard to call. The CDR3 runs 14 residues. The V end was cut by 0 bases, the J end by 2 bases, with 7 bases between. Germline V gene data show CDR1 as ENHRY and CDR2 as SYGVKD.

A note on this clonotype: This clone may be a read error of a much larger clone one base away. The chain carries TRBV6-2 or TRBV6-3 and TRBJ1-5; D possibly corresponds to TRBD1 (5 bases). The CDR3 is 14 amino acids. The germline V gene has CDR1 MNHEY and CDR2 SVGEGT. Trimming left V 11 bases short and J 0 bases short, with 14 bases between. The CDR3 nucleotides read TGTGCCGGCACCGACAGTTATAGCAATCAGCCCCAGCATTTT. It yields the protein CAGTDSYSNQPQHF.

This clonotype came up many times. The chain carries TRBV6-1 and TRBJ1-5; no definite D call. Germline CDR1 and CDR2: MNHNS and SASEGT. The CDR3 spans 12 residues. Deletions cut 4 bases from V and 4 bases from J, with 5 bases between. The CDR3 loop reads CASSGYNQPQHF. The CDR3 nucleotides read TGTGCCAGCAGTGGCTATAATCAGCCCCAGCATTTT.

V and J are TRBV10-2 and TRBJ2-7, with D possibly called TRBD1 or TRBD2 (6 bases each). V was trimmed by 2 bases and J by 4 bases, leaving 18 bases between them. Germline V CDR1 and CDR2: WSHSY, SAAADI. This CDR3 comprises 16 residues. CDR3 in DNA: TGCGCCAGCAGTGAGGCGGGACATGGAAACCTATACGAGCAGTACTTC. Its protein product is CASSEAGHGNLYEQYF.

This clonotype showed up just once. J is TRBJ2-5 and V is TRBV11-2; possible D gene TRBD1, 7 bases. The V end was cut by 7 bases, the J end by 1 base, with 25 bases between. CDR1 is SGHAT, CDR2 FQNNGV, per germline. The CDR3 extends over 18 amino acids. As DNA, the CDR3 is TGTGCCAGCATCCTTAAGGGAGGACAGGTTCACACCCAAGAGACCCAGTACTTC. Amino acid sequence: CASILKGGQVHTQETQYF.

About this clonotype: Sequence at one end of the junction differs from germline and may be a read error. The chain recombines TRBV28 with TRBJ2-7; TRBD2 aligns across 9 bases. This CDR3 is built from 18 residues. Germline values: CDR1 MDHEN, CDR2 SYDVKM. DNA of the CDR3: TGTGCCGGCAGTTTGATTCCTAGCGGGACTTATACCTCCTACGAGCAGTACTTC. Protein product: CAGSLIPSGTYTSYEQYF.

About this clonotype itself: A much larger clone sits a single nucleotide away, making a read error possible. The V call is TRBV5-6, the J call TRBJ2-5; D not resolved. Germline CDR1 SGHDT, CDR2 YYEEEE. The CDR3 has 13 residues. CDR3 residues: CASKPEYQEAQYF. For the CDR3, the DNA is TGTGCCAGCAAGCCAGAGTACCAAGAGGCCCAGTACTTC.

On this clonotype: A read error is likely, as this CDR3 ends without the conserved phenylalanine or tryptophan. The chain recombines TRBV5-1 with TRBJ2-7; TRBD2 is a possible D gene (6 bases). The V and J ends lost 5 bases and 5 bases respectively, with 14 bases between them. Germline lookup yields CDR1 SGHRS and CDR2 YFSETQ. This CDR3 is built from 13 residues. In nucleotides, the CDR3 is TGCGCCAGCAGTCACGGGACTTTTAACGAGCAGTACCTC. This encodes CASSHGTFNEQYL.

Remarks on this clonotype: At one end, the junction sequence differs from germline, possibly due to a read error. The V gene is TRBV11-2, the J gene TRBJ2-7; 7 positions agree with TRBD2. Germline V gene sequence: CDR1 SGHAT, CDR2 FQNNGV. This CDR3 has 15 amino acids. Here the CDR3 reads CASSLSSGFSCEQCF. The CDR3 coding sequence is TGTGCCAGCAGCTTATCTAGCGGCTTTTCCTGCGAGCAGTGCTTC.

J is TRBJ2-7 and V is TRBV11-2; 11 bases fit TRBD2. Looked up from germline, CDR1 is SGHAT and CDR2 is FQNNGV. The CDR3 consists of 17 residues. The trim removed 9 bases at V and 4 bases at J, leaving 17 bases unmatched. DNA for the CDR3: TGTGCCAGTAGCCTAAACGCCGGGGCTAGCGGGAGGTACGAGCAGTACTTC. Encoded protein: CASSLNAGASGRYEQYF.

On this clonotype: One end of the junction is discordant with germline, which a read error may explain. The chain carries TRBV11-2 and TRBJ2-1, with 8 bases fitting TRBD1. The CDR3 spans 18 residues. Germline assignment: CDR1 SGHAT and CDR2 FQNNGV. CDR3 in amino acids: CVSSLESLGQGLKNEQFF. In DNA, the CDR3 is TGTGTCAGCAGCTTAGAGTCCCTAGGACAGGGTCTTAAGAATGAGCAGTTCTTC. The full variable domain, completed using reference TRBV11-2 and TRBJ2-1, is EAGVAQSPRYKIIEKRQSVAFWCNPISGHATLYWYQQILGQGPKLLIQFQNNGVVDDSQLPKDRFSAERLKGVDSTLKIQPAKLEDSAVYLCVSSLESLGQGLKNEQFFGPGTRLTVL.

Concerning this clonotype itself: Here the CDR3 omits its conserved ending phenylalanine or tryptophan, so a read error is the likely source. The V gene is TRBV11-2, the J gene TRBJ1-4, with TRBD1 matching over 7 bases. This CDR3 spans 16 amino acids. The germline V gene encodes CDR1 SGHAT and CDR2 FQNNGV. The chain's CDR3 is CASSNRRQGRNEKLFL. DNA of the CDR3: TGCGCCAGCAGCAATCGCCGACAGGGCAGGAATGAAAAACTGTTTCTT.

With regard to this clonotype: This could be a read error, since a much larger clone is one nucleotide away. In nucleotides, the CDR3 is TGTGCCAGCAGACGCACTAGCGTCAATGGGCAGTTCTTC. It translates to CASRRTSVNGQFF. J is TRBJ2-1 and V is TRBV6-5; 7 positions match TRBD2. The CDR3 extends over 13 amino acids. Germline CDR1 reads MNHEY; CDR2 reads SVGAGI.

This chain uses TRBV6-6 with TRBJ2-4; 9 bases line up with TRBD2. V shed 3 bases, J shed 0 bases, and the junction held 12 bases outside the gene matches. This CDR3 is 19 amino acids long. Germline CDR1 and CDR2: MNHNY and SVGAGI (reference sequence). CDR3 coding DNA: TGTGCCAGCAGTTATCAAGGGGCCGCGGGGGGGATAGCCAAAAACATTCAGTACTTC. It yields the protein CASSYQGAAGGIAKNIQYF.

Notes on this clonotype: A read error may be the cause here, since a much bigger clone is one base away. The V gene is TRBV6-5, the J gene TRBJ1-2; 8 bases agree with TRBD1. Germline V gives CDR1 MNHEY, CDR2 SVGAGI. CDR3 length: 15 amino acids. CDR3 DNA: TGTGCCAGCAGGCACAGGGGGGACGCTAACTATGGCTACGCCTTC. Encoded protein: CASRHRGDANYGYAF.